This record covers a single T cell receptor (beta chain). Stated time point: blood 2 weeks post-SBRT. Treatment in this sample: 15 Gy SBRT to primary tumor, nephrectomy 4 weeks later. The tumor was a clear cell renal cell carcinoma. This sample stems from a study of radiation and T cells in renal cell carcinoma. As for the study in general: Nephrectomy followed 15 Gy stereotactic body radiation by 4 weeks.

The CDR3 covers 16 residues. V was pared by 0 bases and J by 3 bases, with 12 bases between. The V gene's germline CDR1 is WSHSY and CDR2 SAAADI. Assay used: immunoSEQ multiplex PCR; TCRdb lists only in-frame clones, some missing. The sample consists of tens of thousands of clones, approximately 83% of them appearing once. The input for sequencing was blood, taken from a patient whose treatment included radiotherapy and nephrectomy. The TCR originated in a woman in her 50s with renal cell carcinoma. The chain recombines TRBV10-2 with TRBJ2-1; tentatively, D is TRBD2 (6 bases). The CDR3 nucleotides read TGCGCCAGCAGTGAGTCGTCGGCGGGGTTCTACAATGAGCAGTTCTTC. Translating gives CASSESSAGFYNEQFF.